These 14 T cell receptor beta chains originate from one sample sequenced in a study of T cell responses to AZD1222 COVID-19 vaccine. Assay: immunoSEQ multiplex PCR; the TCRdb copy retains only in-frame clones and omits some. Of around 150,000 clones in the sample, 70% to 90% were seen once. Sequencing was performed on peripheral blood, taken on day 0 of AZD1222 vaccination. These TCRs come from an adult in good health.

The rearrangement joins TRBV27 to TRBJ1-5, with D tentatively TRBD1 (5 bases). The CDR3 loop spans 14 amino acids. V lost 5 bases to trimming and J lost 4 bases, with 12 bases between them. Looked up from germline, CDR1 is MNHEY and CDR2 is SMNVEV (reference sequence). The CDR3 region is CASSPQGRNQPQHF. The CDR3 nucleotides read TGTGCCAGCAGTCCCCAGGGTCGGAATCAGCCCCAGCATTTT.

The V and J genes are TRBV12-3 or TRBV12-4 and TRBJ2-1, with a possible D match to TRBD2 (5 bases). The V and J ends lost 3 bases and 8 bases respectively, with 8 bases between them. The CDR3 totals 12 residues. CDR3 sequence (DNA): TGTGCCAGCAGTTTGAGGGTCGATGAGCAGTTCTTC. It codes for CASSLRVDEQFF.

The chain has TRBV7-6 and TRBJ1-3; tentatively, D is TRBD1 (5 bases). The CDR3 runs to 15 residues. The V end lost 3 bases, the J end lost 3 bases, and 12 bases lay between the germline ends. Per germline, CDR1 SGHVS and CDR2 FNYEAQ. The CDR3 DNA reads TGTGCCAGCAGCTTGGGGGGACTACATGGAAACACCATATATTTT. This translates into CASSLGGLHGNTIYF.

The chain joins TRBV29-1 to TRBJ2-1; TRBD2 aligns across 11 bases. Trimming cost V 8 bases and J 13 bases; bases outside gene matches: 7. Per the germline V gene, CDR1 is SQVTM and CDR2 is ANQGSEA. The CDR3 sequence is 11 residues long. CDR3 residues: CSSRLAGLQFF. The CDR3 coding sequence is TGCAGCTCCCGACTAGCGGGATTACAGTTCTTC.

This clone was detected only once. The chain links TRBV6-5 to TRBJ1-1; D might be TRBD1 (5 bases). The V end was cut by 6 bases, the J end by 1 base, with 12 bases between. The CDR3 totals 14 residues. CDR1 is MNHEY and CDR2 is SVGAGI in the germline V gene. This CDR3 is CASSVTVKNTEAFF. The DNA for the CDR3 is TGTGCCAGCAGCGTGACAGTAAAGAACACTGAAGCTTTCTTT.

The count of this clone is one. The chain employs TRBV5-1 and TRBJ1-5; D perhaps matches TRBD1 (6 bases). This CDR3 has 14 amino acids. Germline loops: CDR1 SGHRS, CDR2 YFSETQ. V was cut by 3 bases and J by 5 bases, with 12 bases left in between. The CDR3 region is CASSSGAPDQPQHF. CDR3 coding DNA: TGCGCCAGCAGCTCGGGGGCCCCCGATCAGCCCCAGCATTTT.

J is TRBJ2-1 and V is TRBV28; D unclear. CDR1 is MDHEN, CDR2 SYDVKM, per germline. Between the trimmed V and J ends, which lost 8 bases and 0 bases, there was a span of 8 bases. The CDR3 has 13 residues. The CDR3 region has the DNA TGTGCCAGCGAGAAAGACTCCTACAATGAGCAGTTCTTC. This translates into CASEKDSYNEQFF.

Only one count was recorded for this clone. V gene TRBV27 combines with J gene TRBJ1-1; TRBD1 might be the D (6 bases). CDR1 and CDR2 from the germline V gene are MNHEY and SMNVEV (reference sequence). This CDR3 region has 16 residues. Trimming took off 6 bases at V and 3 bases at J, with 20 bases between the two ends. CDR3 sequence: CASSKPLRGRYTEAFF. DNA of the CDR3: TGTGCCAGCAGCAAACCGCTCAGGGGCAGGTACACTGAAGCTTTCTTT.

CDR3 coding DNA: TGTGCCAGCAGCTCAAGCCCCGGACAGGGGGCGAAAGATACGCAGTATTTT. Encoded protein: CASSSSPGQGAKDTQYF. This rearrangement joins TRBV7-9 to TRBJ2-3, with 11 bases lining up with TRBD1. The CDR3 is made up of 17 amino acids. V lost 4 bases to trimming and J lost 5 bases; unmatched junction nucleotides: 11. Per germline, CDR1 SEHNR and CDR2 FQNEAQ (reference sequence). Drawing the rest from reference TRBV7-9 and TRBJ2-3, the complete variable domain is DTGVSQNPRHKITKRGQNVTFRCDPISEHNRLYWYRQTLGQGPEFLTYFQNEAQLEKSRLLSDRFSAERPKGSFSTLEIQRTEQGDSAMYLCASSSSPGQGAKDTQYFGPGTRLTVL.

The chain carries TRBV14 and TRBJ1-1; D is unclear. Germline V gives CDR1 SGHDN, CDR2 FVKESK. V dropped 4 bases and J dropped 1 base, with 7 bases sitting between them. The CDR3 consists of 13 residues. Here the CDR3 DNA reads TGTGCCAGCAGCCGGGCTGGGAACACTGAAGCTTTCTTT. Protein sequence: CASSRAGNTEAFF. Using reference TRBV14 and TRBJ1-1 for the parts outside the CDR3, the full variable domain is EAGVTQFPSHSVIEKGQTVTLRCDPISGHDNLYWYRRVMGKEIKFLLHFVKESKQDESGMPNNRFLAERTGGTYSTLKVQPAELEDSGVYFCASSRAGNTEAFFGQGTRLTVV.

In its sample, this clone was seen once. J is TRBJ2-1 and V is TRBV27; perhaps TRBD2 as D (6 bases). The CDR3 length is 15 residues. V dropped 5 bases and J dropped 0 bases, with 11 bases sitting between them. Germline CDR1 and CDR2: MNHEY and SMNVEV (reference sequence). CDR3 nucleotides: TGTGCCAGCAGTGGGACTCCTAGCTCCTACAATGAGCAGTTCTTC. This encodes CASSGTPSSYNEQFF.

The chain carries TRBV5-1 and TRBJ2-1; tentatively, D is TRBD2 (6 bases). CDR1 and CDR2 (germline): SGHRS, YFSETQ. V was cut by 4 bases and J by 8 bases, with 16 bases left in between. This CDR3 is built from 14 residues. The CDR3 DNA reads TGCGCCAGCAGCCATGGCGGAGGGCGGCATGAGCAGTTCTTC. Translated: CASSHGGGRHEQFF.

This clone was seen just once. The genes are TRBV6-2 or TRBV6-3 and TRBJ1-5, with 7 bases fitting TRBD1. The V gene end was trimmed by 4 bases and the J gene end by 7 bases; junction bases not matched to a gene: 7. CDR3 length equals 14 residues. Germline values: CDR1 MNHEY, CDR2 SVGEGT. The DNA for the CDR3 is TGTGCCAGCAGTTTCGACAGGGTCAACCAGCCCCAGCATTTT. This translates into CASSFDRVNQPQHF.

V gene TRBV7-9 combines with J gene TRBJ2-2; maybe TRBD2 (5 bases). Trimming took off 1 base at V and 2 bases at J, with 8 bases between the two ends. From germline, CDR1 is SEHNR and CDR2 FQNEAQ (reference sequence). The CDR3 extends over 15 amino acids. The CDR3, as DNA: TGTGCCAGCAGCTTAGGGCTAGCCAACACCGGGGAGCTGTTTTTT. This gives the protein CASSLGLANTGELFF.